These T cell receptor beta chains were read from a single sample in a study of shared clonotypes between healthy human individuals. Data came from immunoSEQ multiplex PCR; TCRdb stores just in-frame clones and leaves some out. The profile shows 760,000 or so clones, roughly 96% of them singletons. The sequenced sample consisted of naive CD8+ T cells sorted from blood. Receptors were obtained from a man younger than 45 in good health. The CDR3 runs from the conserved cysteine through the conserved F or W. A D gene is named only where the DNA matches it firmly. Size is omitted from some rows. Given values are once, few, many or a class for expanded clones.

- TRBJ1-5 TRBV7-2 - TGTGCCAGCAGTCCATACATTGCCGTCAATCAGCCCCAGCATTTT CASSPYIAVNQPQHF
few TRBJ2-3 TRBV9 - TGTGCCAGCAGCGTAGGGTCAGATACGCAGTATTTT CASSVGSDTQYF
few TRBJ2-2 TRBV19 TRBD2 TGTGCCAGTAGTAAACTAGCGGGGATCACCGGGGAGCTGTTTTTT CASSKLAGITGELFF
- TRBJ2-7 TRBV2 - TGTGCCAGCAGTGGTCAACGGGGCTACGAGCAGTACTTC CASSGQRGYEQYF
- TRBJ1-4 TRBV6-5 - TGTGCCAGCAGTTATGGGTATCCTGAAAAACTGTTTTTT CASSYGYPEKLFF
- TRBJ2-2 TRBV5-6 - TGTGCCAGCAGCTTGCAGTTGACCGGGGAGCTGTTTTTT CASSLQLTGELFF
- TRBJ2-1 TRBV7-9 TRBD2 TGTGCCAGCAGCTTTCGTCTAGCGGGAGACAATGAGCAGTTCTTC CASSFRLAGDNEQFF
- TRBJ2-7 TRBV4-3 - TGCGCCAGCAGCCAAGGGTCAGCAGGATCCTACGAGCAGTACTTC CASSQGSAGSYEQYF
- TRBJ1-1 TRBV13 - TGTGCCAGCAAAGTGGGGCACACTGAAGCTTTCTTT CASKVGHTEAFF
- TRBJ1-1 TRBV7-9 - TGTGCCAGCAGCTTTCGTTTCTCGGCGGCTTTCTTT CASSFRFSAAFF
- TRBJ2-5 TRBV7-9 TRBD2 TGTGCCAGCAGCTTAGCGTGGGGAAGAAGCGGGAGGGCAGAGACCCAGTACTTC CASSLAWGRSGRAETQYF
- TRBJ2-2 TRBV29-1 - TGCAGCGTTGTTGTAGAGAACACCGGGGAGCTGTTTTTT CSVVVENTGELFF
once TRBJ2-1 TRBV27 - TGTGCCAGCAGTTTCGGAGGGAATGAGCAGTTCTTC CASSFGGNEQFF
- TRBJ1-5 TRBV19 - TGTGCCAGTAGTACGGGGCGGAGCAATCAGCCCCAGCATTTT CASSTGRSNQPQHF
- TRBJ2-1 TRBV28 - TGTGCCAGCATTGACGCGGGGAATGAGCAGTTCTTC CASIDAGNEQFF